The 27 T cell receptor beta chains presented below share a single source sample, sequenced in a study of CD8 T cells in ankylosing spondylitis. TCRdb itself ran the 5' RACE reads through MiXCR, one entry per CDR3 protein. This repertoire shows 200,000 or so distinct CDR3 sequences, approximately 13% found once; its top ten account for 11%. The sample consisted of blood, either unsorted or a sorted T cell fraction (not recorded which). The origin of the receptors is a female donor with ankylosing spondylitis or in good health (not recorded which).

The rearrangement links TRBV7-2 to TRBJ2-1; D is possibly TRBD1 or TRBD2 (5 bases each). In germline, CDR1 is SGHTA, CDR2 FQGNSA. V lost 5 bases, J lost 8 bases, and 25 bases lay in between. CDR3 length: 17 amino acids. The CDR3: CASSPAPGTRGRDEQFF. CDR3 sequence (DNA): TGTGCCAGCAGCCCCGCCCCCGGGACCAGAGGGCGAGATGAGCAGTTCTTC.

Ten or more counts support this clonotype. This chain links TRBV5-1 with TRBJ1-1; D call uncertain. This CDR3 contains 14 residues. Germline CDR1 SGHRS, CDR2 YFSETQ. Trimming took off 1 base at V and 1 base at J, with 8 bases between the two ends. The DNA for the CDR3 is TGCGCCAGCAGCTTGCCCAAGGAGAACACTGAAGCTTTCTTT. Its protein is CASSLPKENTEAFF.

This clonotype was seen only once. A much larger clone differs from this one at a single base, so this may be a read error. The V and J genes are TRBV7-2 and TRBJ2-5, with no clear D. The germline V gene encodes CDR1 SGHTA and CDR2 FQGNSA. V shed 5 bases and J shed 1 base, with 8 bases lying between them. CDR3 length equals 13 residues. The CDR3 coding sequence is TGTGCCAGCAGCCCTGCGATCCAAGAGACCCAGTACTTC. Its translation is CASSPAIQETQYF.

The rearrangement joins TRBV20-1 to TRBJ1-5; tentatively, D is TRBD1 (6 bases). Trimming pared 6 bases from V and 1 base from J, leaving 16 bases between. Per germline, CDR1 DFQATT and CDR2 SNEGSKA (reference sequence). The CDR3 has 15 amino acids. The CDR3 loop is CSAVPGHLSNQPQHF. The DNA of the CDR3 is TGCAGTGCCGTCCCGGGACATCTGAGCAATCAGCCCCAGCATTTT.

The gene calls are TRBV18 and TRBJ2-7, with TRBD1 as a possible D gene (5 bases). The CDR3 has 13 residues. Trimming stripped 0 bases from V and 3 bases from J, with 6 bases between. Germline CDR1 and CDR2: KGHSH and LQKENI. The CDR3: CASSPPTVYEQYF. CDR3 coding DNA: TGTGCCAGCTCACCACCGACAGTCTACGAGCAGTACTTC.

The chain carries TRBV9 and TRBJ2-3; tentatively, D is TRBD2 (5 bases). The CDR3 loop spans 14 amino acids. Trimming pared 4 bases from V and 5 bases from J, leaving 14 bases between. The germline gives CDR1 SGDLS, CDR2 YYNGEE. This CDR3 reads CASSPPGMGDTQYF. CDR3 DNA: TGTGCCAGCAGCCCCCCCGGGATGGGAGATACGCAGTATTTT.

The CDR3: CASSSPGQGGNQPQHF. The CDR3 region has the DNA TGTGCCAGCAGCTCCCCGGGACAGGGGGGAAATCAGCCCCAGCATTTT. The V call is TRBV7-3, the J call TRBJ1-5; 11 nucleotides agree with TRBD1. The length of the CDR3 is 16 residues. V was clipped by 4 bases and J by 4 bases; unmatched bases: 6. Looked up from germline, CDR1 is SGHTA and CDR2 is FQGTGA.

This clonotype occurred a few times. The rearrangement links TRBV11-2 to TRBJ2-3; possible D gene TRBD2, 5 bases. V shed 7 bases and J shed 0 bases, with 26 bases lying between them. Germline CDR1 reads SGHAT; CDR2 reads FQNNGV. CDR3 length: 19 amino acids. CDR3 in amino acids: CASIPLGFPGGFSTDTQYF. CDR3 bases: TGTGCCAGCATCCCCTTGGGGTTCCCCGGCGGGTTCAGCACAGATACGCAGTATTTT.

The rearrangement links TRBV18 to TRBJ2-2; TRBD2 matches 11 bases. The germline V gene has CDR1 KGHSH and CDR2 LQKENI. This CDR3 contains 16 residues. V lost 3 bases, J lost 5 bases, and 5 bases stayed unmatched. DNA of the CDR3: TGTGCCAGCTCACCTCTAGCGGGAGGTGAAACCGGGGAGCTGTTTTTT. It yields the protein CASSPLAGGETGELFF.

This clonotype was picked up a small number of times. The rearrangement joins TRBV5-4 to TRBJ2-2; 8 bases line up with TRBD1. Trimming at V came to 4 bases and at J to 2 bases, leaving 7 bases not matched to a gene. CDR3 size: 16 residues. Looked up from germline, CDR1 is SGHNT and CDR2 is YYREEE (reference sequence). The CDR3 coding sequence is TGTGCCAGCAGCCTTGCGGGGACAGGAAACACCGGGGAGCTGTTTTTT. Residues: CASSLAGTGNTGELFF. Using reference TRBV5-4 and TRBJ2-2 for the parts outside the CDR3, the full variable domain is ETGVTQSPTHLIKTRGQQVTLRCSSQSGHNTVSWYQQALGQGPQFIFQYYREEENGRGNFPPRFSGLQFPNYSSELNVNALELDDSALYLCASSLAGTGNTGELFFGEGSRLTVL.

There are a few counts of this clonotype. The chain joins TRBV18 to TRBJ2-1; the D is unclear. Germline V gives CDR1 KGHSH, CDR2 LQKENI. This CDR3 contains 14 residues. V shed 3 bases and J shed 4 bases, with 10 bases lying between them. CDR3 bases: TGTGCCAGCTCACCCGAGGAAATGTACAATGAGCAGTTCTTC. It is translated as CASSPEEMYNEQFF.

The sample holds many counts of this clonotype. The chain has TRBV6-2 or TRBV6-3 and TRBJ1-1; 8 bases match TRBD1. Germline assignment: CDR1 MNHEY and CDR2 SVGEGT. The CDR3 covers 15 residues. Trimming removed 5 bases from V and 4 bases from J; junction bases left unmatched: 9. In nucleotides, the CDR3 is TGTGCCAGCAGTCGCGCCCCCGACAGGGGCACTGAAGCTTTCTTT. Translating gives CASSRAPDRGTEAFF.

The chain couples TRBV7-9 to TRBJ2-7; 10 nucleotides match TRBD2. The CDR3 is 14 residues long. Trimming removed 5 bases from V and 6 bases from J; junction bases left unmatched: 7. The germline CDR1 and CDR2 sequences are SEHNR and FQNEAQ (reference sequence). The CDR3: CASSASGRSPEQYF. In DNA form, the CDR3 reads TGTGCCAGCAGCGCTAGCGGGAGATCTCCCGAGCAGTACTTC.

A word on this clonotype: A clone one base away is much larger, so this may be a read error. V gene TRBV7-3 combines with J gene TRBJ1-1; no reliable D call. CDR3 length: 13 residues. Germline loops: CDR1 SGHTA, CDR2 FQGTGA. The CDR3 bases are TGTGCCCGCAGCCCGAGCCCGGCCACTGAAGCTTTCTTT. Translating gives CARSPSPATEAFF.

The table lists this clonotype with many counts. V usage is TRBV21-1 and J usage is TRBJ1-2; the table's TRBD1 call for D was not verified on the DNA. TRBV21-1 is reported as a pseudogene. CDR3 length: 16 amino acids. The CDR3 region has the DNA TGTGCCAGCAGCAAAGGCGGCGGGACAGCTAACTATGGCTACACCTTC. Amino acids: CASSKGGGTANYGYTF.

CDR3 region: CASSIQGSYGYTF. In DNA form, the CDR3 reads TGTGCCAGCAGCATACAGGGGTCCTATGGCTACACCTTC. The rearrangement joins TRBV7-9 to TRBJ1-2; 7 bases match TRBD1. Germline V CDR1 and CDR2: SEHNR, FQNEAQ (reference sequence). This CDR3 is 13 amino acids long. The V and J ends lost 5 bases and 4 bases, in that order; junction bases with no gene match: 4.

The CDR3 DNA reads TGTGCCAGCAGTGAAGCGGGGACAGTGATAAACACTGAAGCTTTCTTT. Translating it yields CASSEAGTVINTEAFF. The rearrangement uses TRBV6-1 and TRBJ1-1; TRBD1 matches 7 bases. V trimming: 0 bases; J trimming: 2 bases; junction bases outside the gene matches: 6. Germline CDR1 MNHNS, CDR2 SASEGT. The CDR3 consists of 16 residues.

This clonotype was detected only a few times. V usage is TRBV19 and J usage is TRBJ2-2; 9 nucleotides match TRBD1. Trimming took 4 bases from V and 4 from J; bases not matched to a gene: 4. Per germline, CDR1 LNHDA and CDR2 SQIVND (reference sequence). The CDR3 sequence is 15 residues long. The CDR3 protein is CASSNRGRGTGELFF. The CDR3 coding sequence is TGTGCCAGTAGTAACAGGGGGCGTGGCACCGGGGAGCTGTTTTTT.

This clonotype was seen a few times. This may arise from a read error, as a much more abundant clone is one base away. The chain is built from TRBV5-1 and TRBJ2-5, with D unclear. Germline V gene lookup returns CDR1 SGHRS and CDR2 YFSETQ. This CDR3 region has 14 residues. Here the CDR3 reads CASSLLMGLEAQYF. In DNA, the CDR3 is TGCGCCAGCAGCTTGCTGATGGGATTAGAGGCCCAGTACTTC.

The chain is built from TRBV29-1 and TRBJ2-7; D is unclear. Trimming pared 7 bases from V and 0 bases from J, leaving 10 bases between. Looked up from germline, CDR1 is SQVTM and CDR2 is ANQGSEA. CDR3 size: 12 residues. CDR3 nucleotide sequence: TGCAGCGCAGCGCCGAGCTCCTACGAGCAGTACTTC. It translates to CSAAPSSYEQYF.

Ten or more counts support this clonotype. The V call is TRBV6-4, the J call TRBJ2-7; tentative D call: TRBD2 (7 bases). This CDR3 comprises 19 residues. V was pared by 7 bases and J by 2 bases, with 30 bases between. Germline V gives CDR1 MRHNA, CDR2 SNTAGT. The CDR3 nucleotides are TGTGCCAGCATCCTCCGGCTCGAGGGGGGGTGCAGGGGCCCCTACGAGCAGTACTTC. Amino acids: CASILRLEGGCRGPYEQYF.

This clonotype was seen ten or more times. The chain joins TRBV7-2 to TRBJ1-1, with TRBD1 as a possible D gene (5 bases). In germline, CDR1 is SGHTA, CDR2 FQGNSA. V shed 5 bases and J shed 1 base, with 8 bases lying between them. CDR3 size: 13 residues. The CDR3 region has the DNA TGTGCCAGCAGCCAGGGACGGAACACTGAAGCTTTCTTT. As protein: CASSQGRNTEAFF.

The rearrangement joins TRBV20-1 to TRBJ2-1; 7 bases are shared with TRBD2. The V gene end was trimmed by 2 bases and the J gene end by 0 bases; junction bases not matched to a gene: 7. The CDR3 has 16 residues. CDR1 DFQATT and CDR2 SNEGSKA come from the germline V gene (reference sequence). The CDR3: CSARTASGNSYNEQFF. CDR3 in DNA: TGCAGTGCTAGAACTGCGAGCGGGAACTCCTACAATGAGCAGTTCTTC.

At least ten counts were recorded for this clonotype. This rearrangement joins TRBV7-2 to TRBJ1-3; no definite D call. The CDR3 length is 14 residues. Trimming left V 2 bases short and J 2 bases short, with 7 bases between. Germline CDR1 reads SGHTA; CDR2 reads FQGNSA. The CDR3 protein is CASSLRGAGNTIYF. Here the CDR3 DNA reads TGTGCCAGCAGCTTACGTGGGGCTGGAAACACCATATATTTT.

The chain has TRBV5-5 and TRBJ1-5, with a possible D match to TRBD1 (5 bases). Trimming took 0 bases from V and 3 from J, leaving 10 bases between them. There are 15 residues in the CDR3. Germline assignment: CDR1 SGHKS and CDR2 YYEKEE (reference sequence). The CDR3 protein is CASSLGGAPNQPQHF. DNA for the CDR3: TGTGCCAGCAGCTTGGGAGGGGCCCCCAATCAGCCCCAGCATTTT.

This clonotype appeared many times. The J gene is TRBJ2-2, the V gene TRBV3-1, with a possible D match to TRBD2 (6 bases). The V gene's germline CDR1 is LGHDT and CDR2 YNNKEL (reference sequence). Between the trimmed V and J ends, which lost 1 base and 0 bases, there was a span of 9 bases. This CDR3 is built from 16 residues. CDR3 coding DNA: TGTGCCAGCAGCCAAGGGACTACCTCGAACACCGGGGAGCTGTTTTTT. Protein sequence: CASSQGTTSNTGELFF.

This clonotype was seen repeatedly, ten times or more. The CDR3 DNA follows: TGCAGTGCTTACATAGCCCACCGGGTCAACAATGAGCAGTTCTTC. Translated, it gives CSAYIAHRVNNEQFF. This chain links TRBV20-1 with TRBJ2-1; D call uncertain. This CDR3 spans 15 amino acids. CDR1 is DFQATT and CDR2 is SNEGSKA in the germline V gene (reference sequence). V lost 5 bases and J lost 5, with 19 bases in between.